Listed below are T cell receptor beta chains from one sample, sequenced in a study of CD8 T cells in ankylosing spondylitis. TCRdb reprocessed the 5' RACE reads via MiXCR and lists one record per CDR3 protein. This table has 130,000 or so distinct CDR3 sequences, over 10% appearing once. The sample taken for sequencing was blood, either unsorted or a sorted T cell fraction (not recorded which). Every receptor here comes from a female donor with ankylosing spondylitis or in good health (not recorded which). Each CDR3 is given with its conserved first and last residue. The D gene is left open where the match is weak. Rows give clone size only sometimes, using once, few, many, or a class for an expanded clone.

TRBJ1-5	-	TRBV6-2/TRBV6-3	many	TGTGCCAGCAGTTTAACAGGGCTTGGGGAACAGCCCCAGCATTTT	CASSLTGLGEQPQHF
TRBJ2-6	-	TRBV18	-	TGTGCCAGCTCACCACTTCCACCGAGCTCTGGGGCCAACGTCCTGACTTTC	CASSPLPPSSGANVLTF
TRBJ2-2	-	TRBV3-1	-	TGTGCCAGCAGCGAAACGGGACACCTGACCGGGGAGCTGTTTTTT	CASSETGHLTGELFF
TRBJ2-2	-	TRBV12-3/TRBV12-4	many	TGTGCCAGCAGCTTTTCGCAGGGCTCCTTCGGGGAGCTGTTTTTT	CASSFSQGSFGELFF
TRBJ2-2	TRBD1	TRBV12-3/TRBV12-4	many	TGTGCCAGCTACAGGGGGCAGACCGGGGAGCTGTTTTTT	CASYRGQTGELFF
TRBJ2-7	TRBD1	TRBV28	many	TGTGCCAGCAGTCCAGGGGGTCCCCTCTCCTACGAGCAGTACTTC	CASSPGGPLSYEQYF
TRBJ2-5	-	TRBV6-2/TRBV6-3	many	TGTGCCAGCAGGTCCGGGCTAGTGGAGACCCAGTACTTC	CASRSGLVETQYF
TRBJ2-2	-	TRBV10-1	many	TGCGCCAGCAGTGAGTCCGCGGGACCCGGGGAGCTGTTTTTT	CASSESAGPGELFF
TRBJ2-7	-	TRBV28	many	TGTGCCAGCAGGCGACAGCTCGACGAGCAGTACTTC	CASRRQLDEQYF
TRBJ2-1	TRBD2	TRBV29-1	many	TGCAGCGTCCCCAGGGCGGGGGGGGCCTATGAGCAGTTCTTC	CSVPRAGGAYEQFF
TRBJ1-1	-	TRBV6-1	many	TGTGCCAGCAACCAAGGACTGCCATCGGCTGAAGCTTTCTTT	CASNQGLPSAEAFF
TRBJ1-2	-	TRBV7-2	many	TGTGCCAGCAGCCCTAACAGGGACTATGGCTACACCTTC	CASSPNRDYGYTF
TRBJ2-3	TRBD2	TRBV11-2	many	TGTGCCAGCAGCAGACTAGCGGGGAAGGATTTTTATACGCAGTATTTT	CASSRLAGKDFYTQYF
TRBJ2-5	-	TRBV20-1	many	TGCAGTGCCTACAGTTCCCAAGAGACCCAGTACTTC	CSAYSSQETQYF
TRBJ1-1	-	TRBV29-1	many	TGCAGCGTTGAAAAGGAGGACGGTGAAGCTTTCTTT	CSVEKEDGEAFF
TRBJ2-3	TRBD1	TRBV6-1	many	TGTGCCAGCAGCGGACAGGGTCAATCCACAGATACGCAGTATTTT	CASSGQGQSTDTQYF
TRBJ1-1	-	TRBV12-3/TRBV12-4	many	TGTGCCAGCAGTGAGGCCGGAGCGGACACTGAAGCTTTCTTT	CASSEAGADTEAFF
TRBJ1-2	-	TRBV30	-	TGTGCCTGGTCGAGGACAGTTCTCTATGGCTACACCTTC	CAWSRTVLYGYTF
TRBJ2-7	-	TRBV3-1	-	TGTGCCAGCAGCCCGTTGGACAGCAACGAGCAGTACTTC	CASSPLDSNEQYF
TRBJ2-7	TRBD1	TRBV29-1	many	TGCAGCGTTGAGGGGCAGGGGGCTGACGAGCAGTACTTC	CSVEGQGADEQYF
TRBJ2-1	TRBD1	TRBV29-1	many	TGCAGCGTTACTGGGCGGGACAGGGGGTACAATGAGCAGTTCTTC	CSVTGRDRGYNEQFF
TRBJ2-1	TRBD1	TRBV10-3	few	TGTGCCACTCGGGACAGATACAATGAGCAGTTCTTC	CATRDRYNEQFF
TRBJ2-1	-	TRBV14	many	TGTGCCAGCAGCCAAGATCCAAGGGGGAATGAGCAGTTCTTC	CASSQDPRGNEQFF
TRBJ2-1	-	TRBV5-6	many	TGTGCCAGCAGTTTGCTGTTCACTTTCTCCTACAATGAGCAGTTCTTC	CASSLLFTFSYNEQFF
TRBJ1-1	-	TRBV12-3/TRBV12-4	many	TGTGCCAGCAGTTTCGGGTACACTGAAGCTTTCTTT	CASSFGYTEAFF
TRBJ1-1	-	TRBV7-2	-	TGTGCCATCAAAACAACAGAGACAAACACTGAAGCTTTCTTT	CAIKTTETNTEAFF
TRBJ2-3	-	TRBV7-9	many	TGTGCCAGCAGTGAAGGTGGCACAGATACGCAGTATTTT	CASSEGGTDTQYF